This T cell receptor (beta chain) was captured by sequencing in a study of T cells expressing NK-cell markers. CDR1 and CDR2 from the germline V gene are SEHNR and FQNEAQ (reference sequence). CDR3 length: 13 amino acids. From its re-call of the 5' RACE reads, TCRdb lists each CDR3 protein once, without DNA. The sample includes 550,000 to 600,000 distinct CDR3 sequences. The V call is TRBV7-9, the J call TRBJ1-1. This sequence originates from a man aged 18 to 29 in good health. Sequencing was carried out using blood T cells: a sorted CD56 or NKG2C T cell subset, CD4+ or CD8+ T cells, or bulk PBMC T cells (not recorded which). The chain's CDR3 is CAIIGVIGTEAFF.